This is a list of T cell receptor beta chains from one sample in a study of shared T cell receptors in the human thymus. The repertoire was sequenced with immunoSEQ multiplex PCR; TCRdb's copy has only in-frame clones and lacks some. The profile shows approximately 730,000 clones, 70% to 90% of them singletons. These data are also associated with another study on human thymus T cells.

The material sequenced was thymocytes. These receptors originate from a girl less than two years old with a congenital heart defect. CDR3s include the opening cysteine and the closing phenylalanine or tryptophan. The D gene is left open where the match is weak. The size field is filled for only some rows; it gives once, few, many or a size class.

D gene: TRBD1
V gene: TRBV28
J gene: TRBJ1-6
clone size: NA
CDR3 protein: CASRPGTGFLSLHF
CDR3 DNA: TGTGCCAGCAGGCCCGGGACAGGGTTTTTGTCCCTCCACTTT

D gene: NA
V gene: TRBV5-5
J gene: TRBJ2-3
clone size: NA
CDR3 protein: CASSLGGRFVLAQYF
CDR3 DNA: TGTGCCAGCAGCTTGGGGGGCCGATTTGTGCTTGCGCAGTATTTT

D gene: NA
V gene: TRBV13
J gene: TRBJ1-1
clone size: NA
CDR3 protein: CASSSLKGKTEPMNTEAFF
CDR3 DNA: TGTGCCAGCAGCTCTCTAAAAGGGAAGACAGAGCCCATGAACACTGAAGCTTTCTTT

D gene: NA
V gene: TRBV7-2
J gene: TRBJ2-7
clone size: NA
CDR3 protein: CASRRRGPSSYEQYF
CDR3 DNA: TGTGCCAGCAGGAGGAGAGGGCCTAGCTCCTACGAGCAGTACTTC

D gene: TRBD1
V gene: TRBV4-3
J gene: TRBJ1-2
clone size: NA
CDR3 protein: CASSQPHFRDRGPYGYTF
CDR3 DNA: TGCGCCAGCAGCCAGCCCCACTTCCGGGACAGGGGGCCGTATGGCTACACCTTC

D gene: TRBD1
V gene: TRBV15
J gene: TRBJ1-4
clone size: NA
CDR3 protein: CATTQGSGEKLFF
CDR3 DNA: TGTGCCACCACACAGGGGAGCGGGGAAAAACTGTTTTTT

D gene: NA
V gene: TRBV7-2
J gene: TRBJ1-6
clone size: NA
CDR3 protein: CASSLRQAIYNSPLHF
CDR3 DNA: TGTGCCAGCAGCTTAAGGCAGGCGATTTATAATTCACCCCTCCACTTT

D gene: NA
V gene: TRBV5-1
J gene: TRBJ1-1
clone size: NA
CDR3 protein: CASNRAGITEAFF
CDR3 DNA: TGCGCCAGCAATCGTGCGGGGATCACTGAAGCTTTCTTT

D gene: NA
V gene: TRBV14
J gene: TRBJ1-1
clone size: NA
CDR3 protein: CASSLSAGTGEAFF
CDR3 DNA: TGTGCCAGCAGCCTCTCTGCGGGGACCGGGGAGGCTTTCTTT

D gene: NA
V gene: TRBV4-3
J gene: TRBJ1-2
clone size: NA
CDR3 protein: CASSQDGIAENYGYTF
CDR3 DNA: TGCGCCAGCAGCCAAGATGGGATAGCGGAAAACTATGGCTACACCTTC

D gene: TRBD1
V gene: TRBV6-5
J gene: TRBJ1-2
clone size: NA
CDR3 protein: CARTDREVSYGYTF
CDR3 DNA: TGTGCCAGAACCGACAGGGAAGTTAGCTATGGCTACACCTTC

D gene: NA
V gene: TRBV11-3
J gene: TRBJ2-3
clone size: NA
CDR3 protein: CASSLATPAGTDTQYF
CDR3 DNA: TGTGCCAGCAGCTTAGCGACACCGGCCGGCACAGATACGCAGTATTTT

D gene: TRBD1
V gene: TRBV25-1
J gene: TRBJ1-2
clone size: NA
CDR3 protein: CASSELGTGVLYGYTF
CDR3 DNA: TGTGCCAGCAGTGAATTGGGGACAGGGGTACTCTATGGCTACACCTTC

D gene: NA
V gene: TRBV7-2
J gene: TRBJ2-7
clone size: NA
CDR3 protein: CASSSSTKSSYEQYF
CDR3 DNA: TGTGCCAGCAGCTCTTCGACAAAGTCCTCCTACGAGCAGTACTTC

D gene: TRBD1
V gene: TRBV7-9
J gene: TRBJ1-3
clone size: NA
CDR3 protein: CASSCRFYDRDENTIYF
CDR3 DNA: TGTGCCAGCAGCTGCCGTTTTTACGACAGGGATGAAAACACCATATATTTT

D gene: NA
V gene: TRBV7-2
J gene: TRBJ2-3
clone size: NA
CDR3 protein: CASSLAVRVRPDTQYF
CDR3 DNA: TGTGCCAGCAGCTTAGCTGTCAGGGTTAGACCAGATACGCAGTATTTT

D gene: TRBD1
V gene: TRBV6-1
J gene: TRBJ1-6
clone size: few
CDR3 protein: CASSEWSGGAYNSPLHF
CDR3 DNA: TGTGCCAGCAGTGAATGGTCAGGGGGCGCGTATAATTCACCCCTCCACTTT

D gene: NA
V gene: TRBV28
J gene: TRBJ2-7
clone size: NA
CDR3 protein: CASSFPPDFSYEQYF
CDR3 DNA: TGTGCCAGCAGTTTTCCCCCGGACTTCTCCTACGAGCAGTACTTC

D gene: TRBD1
V gene: TRBV28
J gene: TRBJ2-2
clone size: NA
CDR3 protein: CASPGTGEVLGTGELFF
CDR3 DNA: TGTGCCAGCCCTGGGACAGGGGAGGTCTTGGGCACCGGGGAGCTGTTTTTT

D gene: TRBD1
V gene: TRBV28
J gene: TRBJ1-4
clone size: NA
CDR3 protein: CASTLRDSHNEKLFF
CDR3 DNA: TGTGCCAGCACCCTTAGGGACAGCCATAATGAAAAACTGTTTTTT

D gene: NA
V gene: TRBV13
J gene: TRBJ1-4
clone size: once
CDR3 protein: CASSFTKGPKREKLFF
CDR3 DNA: TGTGCCAGCAGCTTCACCAAAGGCCCCAAGCGGGAAAAACTGTTTTTT

D gene: NA
V gene: TRBV28
J gene: TRBJ2-1
clone size: few
CDR3 protein: CASDSRRDGMGVGFF
CDR3 DNA: TGTGCCAGCGATTCTAGGCGAGACGGAATGGGTGTCGGGTTCTTC

D gene: TRBD1
V gene: TRBV10-2
J gene: TRBJ1-2
clone size: NA
CDR3 protein: CASSDRGHRVYGYTF
CDR3 DNA: TGCGCCAGCAGTGACAGGGGGCACAGAGTCTATGGCTACACCTTC

D gene: TRBD2
V gene: TRBV19
J gene: TRBJ2-5
clone size: NA
CDR3 protein: CASSLTRPSGATQYF
CDR3 DNA: TGTGCCAGTAGTCTCACTCGACCTAGCGGAGCGACCCAGTACTTC

D gene: NA
V gene: TRBV4-1
J gene: TRBJ1-4
clone size: NA
CDR3 protein: CASSQAGFYEKLFF
CDR3 DNA: TGCGCCAGCAGCCAAGCAGGGTTTTACGAAAAACTGTTTTTT

D gene: NA
V gene: TRBV14
J gene: TRBJ1-1
clone size: few
CDR3 protein: CASSQALPVRSTEAFF
CDR3 DNA: TGTGCCAGCAGCCAAGCTTTGCCGGTCCGGTCGACTGAAGCTTTCTTT

D gene: NA
V gene: TRBV5-6
J gene: TRBJ1-6
clone size: NA
CDR3 protein: CASSLRQLHDNSPLHF
CDR3 DNA: TGTGCCAGCAGCTTGAGACAGCTTCACGATAATTCACCCCTCCACTTT

D gene: TRBD1
V gene: TRBV4-3
J gene: TRBJ2-2
clone size: NA
CDR3 protein: CASSQPFPGTVPTGELFF
CDR3 DNA: TGCGCCAGCAGCCAACCATTCCCCGGGACAGTTCCCACCGGGGAGCTGTTTTTT

D gene: NA
V gene: TRBV6-1
J gene: TRBJ1-5
clone size: NA
CDR3 protein: CASSEGAGDQPQHF
CDR3 DNA: TGTGCCAGCAGTGAGGGCGCAGGCGATCAGCCCCAGCATTTT

D gene: NA
V gene: TRBV4-2
J gene: TRBJ1-2
clone size: NA
CDR3 protein: CASLSLGGTNGYTF
CDR3 DNA: TGTGCCAGCCTATCCCTGGGGGGGACTAATGGCTACACCTTC